The 6 T cell receptor beta chains presented below share a single source sample, sequenced in a study of tumour-infiltrating T cells in Burkitt lymphoma. Sequenced by immunoSEQ multiplex PCR; TCRdb stores in-frame clones only, minus some. The table records 2,000 to 2,500 clones, about two thirds of them present only once. Sequencing was carried out using tumor tissue. Receptor source: a human donor with diffuse large B-cell lymphoma.

This clone was observed once. This rearrangement joins TRBV4-1 to TRBJ1-4; 10 bases fit TRBD1. This CDR3 comprises 18 residues. Germline trimming cut 4 bases from V and 5 bases from J; bases unmatched to any gene: 13. CDR1 and CDR2 from the germline V gene are MGHRA and YSYEKL. CDR3: CASSRRTGGGIGNEKLFF. Written as DNA, the CDR3 is TGCGCCAGCAGCCGCCGGACAGGGGGTGGAATAGGGAATGAAAAACTGTTTTTT.

The chain joins TRBV25-1 to TRBJ1-4, with TRBD1 as a possible D gene (6 bases). The CDR3 length is 14 residues. V was clipped by 6 bases and J by 2 bases, with 10 bases between them. Germline V gene data show CDR1 as MGHDK and CDR2 as SYGVNS. The CDR3 DNA reads as TGTGCCAGCAGCGGAGGGGGGACTAATGAAAAACTGTTTTTT. It encodes CASSGGGTNEKLFF. The entire variable domain, with the rest obtained from reference TRBV25-1 and TRBJ1-4, is as follows: EADIYQTPRYLVIGTGKKITLECSQTMGHDKMYWYQQDPGMELHLIHYSYGVNSTEKGDLSSESTVSRIRTEHFPLTLESARPSHTSQYLCASSGGGTNEKLFFGSGTQLSVL.

By frequency in the sample, this clone is large. The rearrangement links TRBV6-4 to TRBJ2-3, with D hard to call. The CDR3 totals 17 residues. Germline CDR1 MRHNA, CDR2 SNTAGT. Trimming shortened V by 3 bases and J by 0 bases, and 16 bases separated the two germline ends. The CDR3 region is CASSEKYAGPSTDTQYF. The CDR3 DNA follows: TGTGCCAGCAGTGAAAAGTACGCAGGCCCTAGCACAGATACGCAGTATTTT.

This clone appeared a few times. DNA for the CDR3: TGTGCCACCAATACCGGGACAGTCAGAGAAGAGACCCAGTACTTC. It specifies CATNTGTVREETQYF. The chain links TRBV15 to TRBJ2-5, with 7 bases aligning to TRBD1. After removal of 7 bases from V and 3 bases from J, the junction contained 11 bases not matched to a gene. The germline V gene has CDR1 LNHNV and CDR2 YYDKDF (reference sequence). The CDR3 loop spans 15 amino acids.

The CDR3 protein is CASSPTSGYTGELFF. For the CDR3, the DNA is TGTGCCAGCTCACCTACTAGCGGCTACACCGGGGAGCTGTTTTTT. This chain uses TRBV18 with TRBJ2-2; 8 bases align to TRBD2. The germline V gene has CDR1 KGHSH and CDR2 LQKENI. J gave up 3 bases and V 3 bases, and 3 bases lay outside the gene matches. The CDR3 runs 15 residues.

This clone was counted only a few times. The chain links TRBV6-1 to TRBJ2-2; 13 bases match TRBD2. V shed 2 bases, J shed 3 bases, and the junction held 3 bases outside the gene matches. Germline CDR1 MNHNS, CDR2 SASEGT. This CDR3 is built from 17 residues. In DNA form, the CDR3 reads TGTGCCAGCAGTGAAAAGGGACTAGCGGGATACACCGGGGAGCTGTTTTTT. It yields the protein CASSEKGLAGYTGELFF.